The 15 T cell receptor beta chains in this list originate from one sample, sequenced in a study of blood T cell repertoires in COVID-19. TCRdb's table, derived via immunoSEQ multiplex PCR, lists solely in-frame clones and lacks some. The sample consists of some 200,000 clones, 92% of them appearing once. Material: peripheral blood. These receptors came from a man aged 30-40 years with acute or convalescent COVID-19.

CDR3 DNA: TGTGCCAGCAACAGGACGCCCAACACTGAAGCTTTCTTT. Residues: CASNRTPNTEAFF. The genes are TRBV27 and TRBJ1-1, with D perhaps matching TRBD1 (5 bases). The germline gives CDR1 MNHEY, CDR2 SMNVEV (reference sequence). V was trimmed by 7 bases and J by 2 bases, leaving 11 bases between them. The CDR3 spans 13 residues.

The chain uses TRBV6-6 and TRBJ2-7; TRBD1 aligns across 7 bases. CDR3 size: 14 residues. Trimming cost V 2 bases and J 0 bases; bases outside gene matches: 1. Germline loops: CDR1 MNHNY, CDR2 SVGAGI (reference sequence). CDR3 region: CASSYGTDSYEQYF. As DNA, the CDR3 is TGTGCCAGCAGTTACGGGACAGACTCCTACGAGCAGTACTTC.

CDR3 nucleotide sequence: TGTGCTAGTGGTTTTTCTGTTGAAAAACTGTTTTTT. Protein: CASGFSVEKLFF. The chain couples TRBV12-5 to TRBJ1-4; D unclear. Germline V gives CDR1 LGHNT, CDR2 FRNRAP. V dropped 3 bases and J dropped 7 bases, with 6 bases sitting between them. This CDR3 has 12 amino acids.

The V and J genes are TRBV3-1 (or the pseudogene TRBV3-2) and TRBJ2-1, with 9 nucleotides matching TRBD1. V shed 4 bases, J shed 7 bases, and the junction held 11 bases outside the gene matches. CDR3 size: 16 residues. Germline values: CDR1 LGHDT, CDR2 YNNKEL (reference sequence). CDR3 nucleotides: TGTGCCAGCAGCCCCGCCGGGACAGGGAGCTGGAATGAGCAGTTCTTC. This translates into CASSPAGTGSWNEQFF.

The chain recombines TRBV3-1 (or the pseudogene TRBV3-2) with TRBJ1-2; a possible D gene is TRBD1 (6 bases). CDR3 length equals 14 residues. From germline, CDR1 is LGHDT and CDR2 YNNKEL (reference sequence). The V and J ends lost 4 bases and 2 bases respectively, with 11 bases between them. The CDR3: CASSLRTANYGYTF. DNA of the CDR3: TGTGCCAGCAGCCTTAGGACAGCCAACTATGGCTACACCTTC.

A word on this clone: The junction does not match germline at one end; this may be a read error. The chain has TRBV28 and TRBJ2-3; 9 nucleotides match TRBD2. The CDR3 length is 15 residues. Per the germline V gene, CDR1 is MDHEN and CDR2 is SYDVKM. This CDR3 is CACRPRGSGGDTQYF. The DNA of the CDR3 is TGTGCCTGCAGACCTAGGGGTAGCGGGGGAGATACGCAGTATTTT.

The rearrangement links TRBV27 to TRBJ2-1; 7 bases line up with TRBD1. In germline, CDR1 is MNHEY, CDR2 SMNVEV (reference sequence). The CDR3 spans 14 residues. J was trimmed by 2 bases and V by 3 bases; bases with no gene match: 1. The CDR3 DNA follows: TGTGCCAGCAGTTTTCAGGGGGCCTACAATGAGCAGTTCTTC. This codes for CASSFQGAYNEQFF.

J is TRBJ2-5 and V is TRBV30, with TRBD2 identical over 13 bases. Losses at the gene ends were 0 bases for V and 5 bases for J; bases not matched to a gene: 9. This CDR3 is 17 amino acids long. The germline V gene encodes CDR1 GTSNPN and CDR2 SVGIG (reference sequence). CDR3 loop: CAWSVGRTSGSGETQYF. DNA of the CDR3: TGTGCCTGGAGTGTTGGTAGGACTAGCGGGAGTGGGGAGACCCAGTACTTC.

The V gene is TRBV5-6, the J gene TRBJ2-7; D gene unclear. The CDR3 consists of 12 residues. CDR1 SGHDT and CDR2 YYEEEE come from the germline V gene. Between the trimmed V and J ends, which lost 4 bases and 4 bases, there was a span of 9 bases. The CDR3 DNA is TGTGCCAGCAGCCCCCAGAATTACGAGCAGTACTTC. This codes for CASSPQNYEQYF.

This chain uses TRBV5-4 with TRBJ2-7; 7 bases align to TRBD1. The junction had 8 bases not matched to a gene; V was cut back by 4 bases and J by 4 bases. CDR3 length: 14 amino acids. Germline CDR1 and CDR2: SGHNT and YYREEE (reference sequence). CDR3 residues: CASSVGQRTYEQYF. The CDR3 DNA follows: TGTGCCAGCAGCGTGGGACAGAGAACATACGAGCAGTACTTC.

The V and J genes are TRBV2 and TRBJ2-5; 10 bases match TRBD1. This CDR3 region has 14 residues. Germline V gene lookup returns CDR1 SNHLY and CDR2 FYNNEI. V was clipped by 5 bases and J by 4 bases; unmatched bases: 4. The CDR3 coding sequence is TGTGCCAGCAGTCGACAGGGGGCGGGAGAGACCCAGTACTTC. The encoded protein is CASSRQGAGETQYF.

CDR3 nucleotides: TGCAGTGCCAGTAGCCAAGGGACAGGGTTTTTCTACGAGCAGTACTTC. It is translated as CSASSQGTGFFYEQYF. The chain combines TRBV20-1 with TRBJ2-7, with TRBD1 matching over 9 bases. With V trimmed by 6 bases and J by 3 bases, 15 bases remained unmatched. This CDR3 region has 16 residues. Germline CDR1 and CDR2: DFQATT and SNEGSKA (reference sequence).

V and J are TRBV27 and TRBJ2-4, with 8 bases that match TRBD2. V was pared by 5 bases and J by 0 bases, with 3 bases of the junction left unmatched. From germline, CDR1 is MNHEY and CDR2 SMNVEV (reference sequence). The CDR3 has 15 amino acids. In DNA, the CDR3 is TGTGCCAGCAGTGGGGCGGGGGGAGCCAAAAACATTCAGTACTTC. This codes for CASSGAGGAKNIQYF.

The J gene is TRBJ2-3, the V gene TRBV19; a weak D match, TRBD2 (6 bases). Germline lookup yields CDR1 LNHDA and CDR2 SQIVND (reference sequence). V was pared by 3 bases and J by 1 base, with 14 bases between. This CDR3 region has 16 residues. The CDR3 reads CASSIGGRYGTDTQYF. The CDR3 region has the DNA TGTGCCAGTAGTATCGGGGGACGCTACGGCACAGATACGCAGTATTTT.

The count of this clone is one. The chain has TRBV10-2 and TRBJ2-3, with 7 positions matching TRBD2. With V trimmed by 7 bases and J by 5 bases, 12 bases remained unmatched. Looked up from germline, CDR1 is WSHSY and CDR2 is SAAADI. The CDR3 loop spans 15 amino acids. The CDR3 nucleotides are TGCGCCAGCACCTCCGGGACTACGTCCAGAGATACGCAGTATTTT. This encodes CASTSGTTSRDTQYF.